This T cell receptor beta chain was documented in a study of lymphopenia after photon versus proton radiotherapy. Whole-study results and caveats: A bigger post-nadir fall in TCR diversity correlated inversely with survival time in deceased patients. Relative stability marked proton patients; photon patients lost diversity and naive cells. Oligoclonal CD8+ Temra expansion after nadir drove photon patients' diversity drop.

For this clone: Its antigen is not identified.

Only in-frame clones appear in the TCRdb table, and some are missing; sequencing was by immunoSEQ multiplex PCR. Among 150,000 to 200,000 clones, roughly nine tenths were seen once, and the ten largest hold approximately 4.8%. The sequence was obtained from a man in his forties or fifties with gastric cancer. Here the sequenced sample was peripheral blood, taken from a patient treated with photon-based radiotherapy.

This chain's CDR3 is CASSLDRPETQYF. The CDR3 DNA sequence: TGCGCCAGCAGCTTGGATCGTCCGGAGACCCAGTACTTC. The genes are TRBV5-1 and TRBJ2-5; no definite D call. The CDR3 extends over 13 amino acids. Trimming removed 0 bases at V and 5 bases at J, with 8 bases between. Germline loops: CDR1 SGHRS, CDR2 YFSETQ.